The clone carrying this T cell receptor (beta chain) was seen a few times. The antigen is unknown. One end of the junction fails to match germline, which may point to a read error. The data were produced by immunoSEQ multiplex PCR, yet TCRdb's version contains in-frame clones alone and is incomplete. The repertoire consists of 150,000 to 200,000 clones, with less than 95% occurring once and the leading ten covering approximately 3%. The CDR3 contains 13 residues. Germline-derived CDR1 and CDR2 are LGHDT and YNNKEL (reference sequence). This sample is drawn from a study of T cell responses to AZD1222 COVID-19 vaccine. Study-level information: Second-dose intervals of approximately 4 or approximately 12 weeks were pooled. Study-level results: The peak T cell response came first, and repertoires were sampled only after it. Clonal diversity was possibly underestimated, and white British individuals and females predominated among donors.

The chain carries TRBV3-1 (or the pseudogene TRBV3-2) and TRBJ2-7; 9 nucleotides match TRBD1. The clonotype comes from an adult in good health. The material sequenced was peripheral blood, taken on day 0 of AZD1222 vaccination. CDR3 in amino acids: CASSQGATGTGSF. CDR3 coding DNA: TGTGCCAGCAGCCAAGGGGCAACCGGGACAGGGAGCTTC.